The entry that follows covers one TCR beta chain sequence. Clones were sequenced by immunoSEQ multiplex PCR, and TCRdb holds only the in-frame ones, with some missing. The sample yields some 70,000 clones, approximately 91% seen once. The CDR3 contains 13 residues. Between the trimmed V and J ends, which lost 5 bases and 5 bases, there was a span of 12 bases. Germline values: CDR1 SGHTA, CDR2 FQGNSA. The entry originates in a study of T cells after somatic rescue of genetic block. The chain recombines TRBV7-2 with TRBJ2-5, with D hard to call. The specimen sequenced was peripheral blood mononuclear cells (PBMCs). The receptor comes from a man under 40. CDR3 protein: CASSAVSRETQYF. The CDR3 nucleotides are TGTGCCAGCAGCGCAGTGTCCCGGGAGACCCAGTACTTC. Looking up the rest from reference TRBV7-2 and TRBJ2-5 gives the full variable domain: GAGVSQSPSNKVTEKGKDVELRCDPISGHTALYWYRQSLGQGLEFLIYFQGNSAPDKSGLPSDRFSAERTGGSVSTLTIQRTQQEDSAVYLCASSAVSRETQYFGPGTRLLVL.